Below, 2 T cell receptor beta chains from the same sample are listed, as sequenced in a study of CD8 T cells in ankylosing spondylitis. TCRdb reprocessed the 5' RACE reads with MiXCR, giving one entry per CDR3 protein. This table holds 750,000 to 850,000 distinct CDR3 sequences, 12% found once. These receptors have no known antigen. Study-wide points: There was a TCR beta motif, made of several highly homologous variants, that appeared characteristic of ankylosing spondylitis blood.

Sample: blood, either unsorted or a sorted T cell fraction (not recorded which). The receptors were gathered from a male donor with ankylosing spondylitis.

This clonotype turned up a few times. The chain employs TRBV4-3 and TRBJ2-3; 9 bases line up with TRBD2. The CDR3 totals 16 residues. CDR1 LGHNA and CDR2 YSLEER come from the germline V gene. Trimming took 3 bases from V and 1 from J; bases not matched to a gene: 5. In DNA form, the CDR3 reads TGCGCCAGCAGCCACGGGCGGGGGGGCGGCACAGATACGCAGTATTTT. Protein: CASSHGRGGGTDTQYF.

In this sample, this clonotype turned up a few times. The chain employs TRBV10-3 and TRBJ2-3; no reliable D call. The germline V gene encodes CDR1 ENHRY and CDR2 SYGVKD. The ends were cut back, 0 bases at V and 2 bases at J, with 6 bases in the middle. The CDR3 is 14 amino acids. CDR3 nucleotide sequence: TGTGCCATCAGTGAGTCTATGGACACAGATACGCAGTATTTT. This translates into CAISESMDTDTQYF.